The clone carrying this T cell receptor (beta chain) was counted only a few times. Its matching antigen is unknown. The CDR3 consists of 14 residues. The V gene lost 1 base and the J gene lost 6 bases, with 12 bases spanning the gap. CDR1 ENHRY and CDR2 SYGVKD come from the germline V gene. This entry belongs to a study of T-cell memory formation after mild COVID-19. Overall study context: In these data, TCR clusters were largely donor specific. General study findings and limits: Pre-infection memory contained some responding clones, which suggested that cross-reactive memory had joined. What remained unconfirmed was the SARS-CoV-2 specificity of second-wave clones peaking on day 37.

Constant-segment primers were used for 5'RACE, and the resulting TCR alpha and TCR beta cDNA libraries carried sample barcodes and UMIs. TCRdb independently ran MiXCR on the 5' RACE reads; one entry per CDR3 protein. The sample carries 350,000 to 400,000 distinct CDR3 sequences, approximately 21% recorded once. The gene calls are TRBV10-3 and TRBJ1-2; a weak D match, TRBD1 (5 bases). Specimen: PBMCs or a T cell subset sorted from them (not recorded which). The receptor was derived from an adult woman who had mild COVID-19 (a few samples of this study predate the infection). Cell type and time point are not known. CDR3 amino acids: CAISELQENHGYTF. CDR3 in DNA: TGTGCCATCAGTGAGTTACAGGAGAATCATGGCTACACCTTC.